These 7 T cell receptor beta chains originate from one sample sequenced in a study of monozygotic twins with inflammatory bowel disease. TCRdb reprocessed the 5' RACE reads and stores each CDR3 protein as one record, lacking DNA. The listing records 200,000 to 250,000 distinct CDR3 sequences. Sequencing was done on a sample of blood. These receptors were collected from a human donor with ulcerative colitis or Crohn's disease, or a healthy co-twin of an affected twin (not recorded which).

The rearrangement links TRBV14 to TRBJ2-5. The CDR3 is 16 residues long. Germline CDR1 reads SGHDN; CDR2 reads FVKESK. CDR3 region: CASSQGVGFPSETQYF.

The V call is TRBV7-6, the J call TRBJ2-1; the TRBD1 assignment by TCRdb is unverifiable without DNA. CDR1 and CDR2 from the germline V gene are SGHVS and FNYEAQ. There are 17 residues in the CDR3. The chain's CDR3 is CASSAIFIGQGHNEQFF.

J is TRBJ2-7 and V is TRBV12-3 or TRBV12-4; TCRdb proposes TRBD1, but this gene call is untestable without DNA. This CDR3 contains 16 residues. The CDR3 sequence: CASSLASGTGEGEQYF.

CDR3 in amino acids: CATSLGGGSTDTQYF. The chain couples TRBV15 to TRBJ2-3; as DNA is missing, the TRBD2 call by TCRdb cannot be tested. This CDR3 comprises 15 residues. CDR1 and CDR2 from the germline V gene are LNHNV and YYDKDF (reference sequence).

The chain links TRBV7-8 to TRBJ1-4. CDR3 size: 19 residues. In germline, CDR1 is SGHVS, CDR2 FQNEAQ. The CDR3 reads CASSFHTRRGPRSRGKLFF.

The CDR3 sequence: CANTGRETQYF. This chain uses TRBV5-1 with TRBJ2-5. Germline CDR1 is SGHRS and CDR2 is YFSETQ. The CDR3 totals 11 residues. The full variable domain, in which reference TRBV5-1 and TRBJ2-5 provide the parts outside the CDR3, is KAGVTQTPRYLIKTRGQQVTLSCSPISGHRSVSWYQQTPGQGLQFLFEYFSETQRNKGNFPGRFSGRQFSNSRSEMNVSTLELGDSALYLCANTGRETQYFGPGTRLLVL.

V and J are TRBV5-1 and TRBJ1-1; TCRdb calls TRBD1, which cannot be checked without DNA. Germline assignment: CDR1 SGHRS and CDR2 YFSETQ. The CDR3 loop spans 14 amino acids. This CDR3 is CASSSTGMNTEAFF.